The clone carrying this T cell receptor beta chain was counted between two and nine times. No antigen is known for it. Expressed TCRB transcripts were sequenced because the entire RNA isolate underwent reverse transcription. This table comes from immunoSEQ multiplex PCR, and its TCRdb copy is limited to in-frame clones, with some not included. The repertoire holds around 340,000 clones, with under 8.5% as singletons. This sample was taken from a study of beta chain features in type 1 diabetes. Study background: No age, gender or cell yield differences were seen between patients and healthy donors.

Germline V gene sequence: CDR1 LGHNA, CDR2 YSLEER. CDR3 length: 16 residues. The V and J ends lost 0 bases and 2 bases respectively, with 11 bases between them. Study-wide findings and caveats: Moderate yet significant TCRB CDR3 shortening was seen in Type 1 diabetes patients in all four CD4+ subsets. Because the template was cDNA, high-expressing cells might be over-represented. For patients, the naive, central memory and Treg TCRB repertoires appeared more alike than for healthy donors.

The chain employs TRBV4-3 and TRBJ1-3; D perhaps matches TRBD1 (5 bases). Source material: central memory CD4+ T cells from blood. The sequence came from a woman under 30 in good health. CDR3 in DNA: TGCGCCAGCAGCCAAGATCTTGCGGGGGCTGGAAACACCATATATTTT. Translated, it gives CASSQDLAGAGNTIYF.